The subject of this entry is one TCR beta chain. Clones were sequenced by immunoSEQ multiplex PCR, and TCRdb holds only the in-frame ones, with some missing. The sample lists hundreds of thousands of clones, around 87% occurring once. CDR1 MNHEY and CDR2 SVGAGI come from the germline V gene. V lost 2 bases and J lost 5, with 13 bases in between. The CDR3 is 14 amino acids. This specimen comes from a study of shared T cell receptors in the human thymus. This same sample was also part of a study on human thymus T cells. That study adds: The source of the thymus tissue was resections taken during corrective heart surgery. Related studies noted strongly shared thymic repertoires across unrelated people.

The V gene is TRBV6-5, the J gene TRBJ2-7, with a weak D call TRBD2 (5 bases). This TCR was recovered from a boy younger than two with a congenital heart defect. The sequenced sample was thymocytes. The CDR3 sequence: CASSYIYGVHEQYF. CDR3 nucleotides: TGTGCCAGCAGTTACATCTACGGGGTCCACGAGCAGTACTTC.